The rows below give T cell receptor beta chains drawn from one sample of a study of shared clonotypes between healthy human individuals. Sequencing was performed with immunoSEQ multiplex PCR; in TCRdb, only in-frame clones are kept and a portion is missing. The sample lists roughly 1,500,000 clones; 98% were seen once. Input material: naive CD4+ T cells sorted from blood. The receptors here all came from a man aged 30-40 years in good health. CDR3s include the opening cysteine and the closing phenylalanine or tryptophan. A D gene is named only where the DNA matches it firmly. Clone size is given for some rows only: seen once, a few or many times, or a class if the clone is expanded.

V gene: TRBV13
J gene: TRBJ2-5
D gene: TRBD2
clone size: .
CDR3 DNA: TGTGCCAGCAGAAGTTGGAGTAGCGGGCAAGAGACCCAGTACTTC
CDR3 protein: CASRSWSSGQETQYF

V gene: TRBV10-3
J gene: TRBJ2-2
D gene: .
clone size: .
CDR3 DNA: TGTGCCATCAGTAAACAGGGCTACGAGCTGTTTTTT
CDR3 protein: CAISKQGYELFF

V gene: TRBV10-3
J gene: TRBJ2-5
D gene: TRBD2
clone size: once
CDR3 DNA: TGTGCCATCAGCGCTAGCGGGGCCCAAGAGACCCAGTACTTC
CDR3 protein: CAISASGAQETQYF

V gene: TRBV4-3
J gene: TRBJ2-1
D gene: TRBD2
clone size: .
CDR3 DNA: TGCGCCAGCAGCCAAGATCTGAGACTAGCGGGAGATTGGTTCTTC
CDR3 protein: CASSQDLRLAGDWFF

V gene: TRBV5-4
J gene: TRBJ2-5
D gene: .
clone size: .
CDR3 DNA: TGTGCCAGCAGTGGTCGTGGGGGGCCTGAGACCCAGTACTTC
CDR3 protein: CASSGRGGPETQYF

V gene: TRBV7-8
J gene: TRBJ2-1
D gene: TRBD2
clone size: .
CDR3 DNA: TGTGCCAGCAGCTCTACACGACTAGCGCACTACAATGAGCAGTTCTTC
CDR3 protein: CASSSTRLAHYNEQFF

V gene: TRBV29-1
J gene: TRBJ1-1
D gene: TRBD1
clone size: .
CDR3 DNA: TGCAGCGTTTTGACAGGGGGCAGCACTGAAGCTTTCTTT
CDR3 protein: CSVLTGGSTEAFF

V gene: TRBV10-3
J gene: TRBJ1-4
D gene: .
clone size: .
CDR3 DNA: TGTGCCATCAGTGAAGGGGTTGGAAGAAAACTGTTTTTT
CDR3 protein: CAISEGVGRKLFF

V gene: TRBV10-3
J gene: TRBJ2-7
D gene: .
clone size: .
CDR3 DNA: TGTGCCATCAGTGAGTCGACGGACGCGGTCCACGAGCAGTACTTC
CDR3 protein: CAISESTDAVHEQYF

V gene: TRBV21-1
J gene: TRBJ2-7
D gene: .
clone size: .
CDR3 DNA: TGTGCCAGCAGCAAAGTCGTTCTAGGGGGCCGAGCCTCCCACGAGCAGTACTTC
CDR3 protein: CASSKVVLGGRASHEQYF

V gene: TRBV4-3
J gene: TRBJ1-4
D gene: .
clone size: .
CDR3 DNA: TGCGCCAGCAGCCCAGCGGGGGGACATGAAAAACTGTTTTTT
CDR3 protein: CASSPAGGHEKLFF

V gene: TRBV5-4
J gene: TRBJ2-3
D gene: .
clone size: once
CDR3 DNA: TGTGCCAGCAGCTTTCGGGGACTCACAGATACGCAGTATTTT
CDR3 protein: CASSFRGLTDTQYF

V gene: TRBV5-6
J gene: TRBJ2-1
D gene: TRBD2
clone size: .
CDR3 DNA: TGTGCCAGCAGCTCGGGACTACTCAGAGCCTCCTACAATGAGCAGTTCTTC
CDR3 protein: CASSSGLLRASYNEQFF

V gene: TRBV7-2
J gene: TRBJ1-3
D gene: .
clone size: .
CDR3 DNA: TGTGCCAGCAGCTTACAGGCAAACTCTGGAAACACCATATATTTT
CDR3 protein: CASSLQANSGNTIYF

V gene: TRBV19
J gene: TRBJ2-4
D gene: TRBD2
clone size: .
CDR3 DNA: TGTGCCAGTAGTCGGGCGGGGGTGGAATTAAAGGGCATTCAGTACTTC
CDR3 protein: CASSRAGVELKGIQYF

V gene: TRBV7-6
J gene: TRBJ1-5
D gene: .
clone size: .
CDR3 DNA: TGTGCCAGCAGCTTAGGTCCTGGGCCTATAAATCAGCCCCAGCATTTT
CDR3 protein: CASSLGPGPINQPQHF

V gene: TRBV19
J gene: TRBJ1-5
D gene: .
clone size: .
CDR3 DNA: TGTGCCAGTAGTACAGGGGGCAATCAGCCCCAGCATTTT
CDR3 protein: CASSTGGNQPQHF

V gene: TRBV5-1
J gene: TRBJ2-7
D gene: .
clone size: .
CDR3 DNA: TGCGCCAGCAGCCTGGGTGCGGGTCGAGAGTACGAGCAGTACTTC
CDR3 protein: CASSLGAGREYEQYF

V gene: TRBV2
J gene: TRBJ1-2
D gene: .
clone size: .
CDR3 DNA: TGTGCCAGCTATACCGGGAACTATGGCTACACCTTC
CDR3 protein: CASYTGNYGYTF

V gene: TRBV7-9
J gene: TRBJ2-3
D gene: TRBD2
clone size: once
CDR3 DNA: TGTGCCAGCATACTAGCGGGACGCACAGATACGCAGTATTTT
CDR3 protein: CASILAGRTDTQYF

V gene: TRBV7-6
J gene: TRBJ2-3
D gene: TRBD2
clone size: once
CDR3 DNA: TGTGCCAGCAGCTTAGCGGTAGGATTAGCGGGAGGCACAGATACGCAGTATTTT
CDR3 protein: CASSLAVGLAGGTDTQYF

V gene: TRBV4-1
J gene: TRBJ2-7
D gene: TRBD2
clone size: .
CDR3 DNA: TGCGCCAGCAGCCAAGGAGGTGTAGTGGCGGGGGACTACGAGCAGTACTTC
CDR3 protein: CASSQGGVVAGDYEQYF

V gene: TRBV11-2
J gene: TRBJ2-7
D gene: .
clone size: .
CDR3 DNA: TGTGCCAGCAGCTCTTTGACAGGCGCCTACGAGCAGTACTTC
CDR3 protein: CASSSLTGAYEQYF

V gene: TRBV15
J gene: TRBJ2-5
D gene: .
clone size: .
CDR3 DNA: TGTGCCACCAGCAGAGGGATGGCCCAGGGTCAGGGGGAGACCCAGTACTTC
CDR3 protein: CATSRGMAQGQGETQYF

V gene: TRBV5-1
J gene: TRBJ1-5
D gene: .
clone size: .
CDR3 DNA: TGCGCCAGCAGCTTGGGGGGCGGCAATCAGCCCCAGCATTTT
CDR3 protein: CASSLGGGNQPQHF

V gene: TRBV2
J gene: TRBJ1-5
D gene: .
clone size: .
CDR3 DNA: TGTGCCACAGCATGGCCAGGCAATCAGCCCCAGCATTTT
CDR3 protein: CATAWPGNQPQHF

V gene: TRBV27
J gene: TRBJ2-4
D gene: TRBD1
clone size: .
CDR3 DNA: TGTGCCAGCAGTTTATACGGACAGGGAGATATGAGACTAGCCAAAAACATTCAGTACTTC
CDR3 protein: CASSLYGQGDMRLAKNIQYF

V gene: TRBV29-1
J gene: TRBJ1-5
D gene: .
clone size: .
CDR3 DNA: TGCAGCGTTGCGCTACAGGGTTCTCTTCAGCCCCAGCATTTT
CDR3 protein: CSVALQGSLQPQHF

V gene: TRBV20-1
J gene: TRBJ2-1
D gene: .
clone size: once
CDR3 DNA: TGCAGTGCAACAGGGTCCAATGAGCAGTTCTTC
CDR3 protein: CSATGSNEQFF

V gene: TRBV6-1
J gene: TRBJ1-2
D gene: .
clone size: .
CDR3 DNA: TGTGCCAGCAGTGACCTTTGGGCAGAGGGCTATGGCTACACCTTC
CDR3 protein: CASSDLWAEGYGYTF